This T cell receptor beta chain was observed in a study of CD8+CD57+ T cells in acquired aplastic anemia (dated by TCRdb to the late 2010s). With respect to the entire study: Extracted DNA from sorted CD4+ and CD8+ cells averaged around 3.5 ug, ranging from about 0.17 to 30 ug. An average of roughly 9.8 million reads for CD4+ cells and 11 million to 13 million reads for CD8+ cells was obtained from healthy donor samples.

The V end loses 1 base and the J end loses 0 bases, and a stretch of 10 bases separates them. The CDR3 has 16 amino acids, counting the end cysteine and phenylalanine. Of all the DNA, just the CDR3 is kept, 48 bases in frame from base 1. CDR1 and CDR2, looked up from the germline V gene, are KGHDR and SFDVKD. Genomic DNA served as template for TCR beta VDJ combination and CDR3 sequence profiling. TCR repertoire sequencing was run on an Illumina HiSeq 2000. As for how the authors treated the data: Repertoires were assessed using TRBV/TRBJ rearrangement plots, CDR3 size and DJ length profiles, and Simpson's diversity index. The immunodominant clone was defined as the most abundant DNA sequence in deep sequencing data. CDR3 amino acid sequences were screened for sharing across subjects and compared with published repertoires and the VDJdb database. The raw public data were reprocessed by TCRdb itself: fastp quality trimming at Q25, MiXCR clonotype calling, in-frame beta chains only. Rows with one shared CDR3 protein collapse into an entry with the most common genes and DNA. The V and J calls and clone size come from TCRdb's table, not from the authors' own analysis. This sample lists hundreds of thousands of distinct CDR3 sequences; just under 70% were detected once. Jointly, the top ten make up less than 4% of the sample.

This clonotype was detected ten times or more. Its antigen target is currently unknown. There are no base qualities to consult, and no much larger clone falls within one base. General conclusions and limits of the study: Roughly 30 CD8+ CDR3 sequences were shared between patients and controls but appeared highly expressed in patients and within their immunodominant clones. Between patients and healthy controls, no significant difference in CD8+ Simpson's diversity was found (P=0.060).

In the study, sorted CD4+ and CD8+ blood T cells from patients with severe aplastic anemia and from healthy subjects underwent deep sequencing of TCR repertoires. Ficoll-Paque density gradient centrifugation was used to isolate peripheral blood mononuclear cells. CD4+ and CD8+ T cells were sorted by FACS or magnetic beads before DNA extraction. This receptor was taken from a human donor in good health, serving as a control. Sequencing input: sorted CD4+, CD8+, or CD8+CD57+ T cells (not recorded which) from PBMCs. Recombination linked TRBV24-1 to TRBJ2-3; too little of a D gene remains to name it. The nucleotides read TGTGCCACCAGTGATTTTGGTAGCTCCAGCACAGATACGCAGTATTTT. This is translated as CATSDFGSSSTDTQYF.